This T cell receptor beta chain is from a study of cytomegalovirus exposure and HLA in healthy donors. Study-wide findings and caveats: A later analysis reported that several of the most significant clusters appeared to be linked to common viral pathogens, among them Epstein-Barr virus. Investigators reported around 150 TCR beta chains as tied to cytomegalovirus. A later analysis linked a missense variant in DCLRE1C to the trimming of TCR beta V and J genes.

As regards this clone: Its antigen remains unidentified.

The primer mix had 60 Vbeta and 13 Jbeta primers. TCRdb's table, derived via immunoSEQ multiplex PCR, lists solely in-frame clones and lacks some. The sample contains some 65,000 clones, just under 70% of which appear only once. Donors likely had unrecorded immune exposures despite being nominally healthy when sampled. Trimming took 0 bases from V and 7 from J; bases not matched to a gene: 7. CDR3 length: 16 amino acids. Germline loops: CDR1 SGDLS, CDR2 YYNGEE. The source of this sequence is a woman aged 25 to 39 in good health and CMV-seronegative. What was sequenced was PBMCs. This chain links TRBV9 with TRBJ2-1; 10 bases agree with TRBD2. CDR3 nucleotides: TGTGCCAGCAGCGTAGCGGGGGCTAGCGGGGGTAATGAGCAGTTCTTC. This gives the protein CASSVAGASGGNEQFF.